These 31 T cell receptor beta chains came from one sample sequenced in a study of radiotherapy plus CTLA-4 blockade in lung cancer. Clones were read by immunoSEQ multiplex PCR, and TCRdb kept only the in-frame ones, dropping some. This sample has roughly 73,000 clones, with roughly 87% found just once. The material sequenced was peripheral blood, taken from a patient treated with radiotherapy plus ipilimumab. All receptors come from a human donor with non-small cell lung cancer that progressed on radiotherapy plus ipilimumab.

V gene TRBV10-2 combines with J gene TRBJ1-1, with D possibly being TRBD1 (5 bases). This CDR3 is built from 13 residues. Germline-derived CDR1 and CDR2 are WSHSY and SAAADI. Trimming left V 2 bases short and J 1 base short, with 5 bases between. The CDR3 sequence: CASSETGNTEAFF. CDR3 sequence (DNA): TGCGCCAGCAGTGAGACAGGGAACACTGAAGCTTTCTTT.

The chain links TRBV6-5 to TRBJ1-1; D remains unclear. Trimming stripped 0 bases from V and 1 base from J, with 3 bases between. This CDR3 is 13 amino acids long. Looked up from germline, CDR1 is MNHEY and CDR2 is SVGAGI. The chain's CDR3 is CASSYSQNTEAFF. The CDR3 region has the DNA TGTGCCAGCAGTTACTCGCAGAACACTGAAGCTTTCTTT.

The CDR3 DNA is TGTGCCATCAGTGAGTCGAGAGGGGGAGGATACGAGCAGTACTTC. Residues: CAISESRGGGYEQYF. The gene calls are TRBV10-3 and TRBJ2-7, with D perhaps being TRBD1 or TRBD2 (6 bases each). Trimming removed 0 bases at V and 4 bases at J, with 13 bases between. Germline CDR1 is ENHRY and CDR2 is SYGVKD. CDR3 size: 15 residues.

This clone was counted between two and nine times. The chain combines TRBV5-4 with TRBJ2-5; D is unclear. V was trimmed by 2 bases and J by 4 bases, leaving 6 bases between them. In germline, CDR1 is SGHNT, CDR2 YYREEE (reference sequence). This CDR3 has 12 residues. The CDR3 DNA reads TGTGCCAGCAGCTTTTTCTTAGAGACCCAGTACTTC. Its protein product is CASSFFLETQYF.

This clone was counted a single time. This sequence joins TRBV13 and TRBJ2-7; D is undetermined. CDR1 is PRHDT, CDR2 FYEKMQ, per germline (reference sequence). V dropped 1 base and J dropped 0 bases, with 7 bases sitting between them. The CDR3 spans 14 residues. The CDR3 sequence is CASSLEADSYEQYF. The CDR3 DNA reads as TGTGCCAGCAGCTTAGAAGCTGACTCCTACGAGCAGTACTTC.

The V and J genes are TRBV9 and TRBJ1-3; D remains unclear. This CDR3 contains 13 residues. V was shortened by 3 bases and J by 2 bases, with 6 bases between the two germline ends. CDR1 is SGDLS and CDR2 is YYNGEE in the germline V gene. Here the CDR3 reads CASSGPTGNTIYF. The CDR3 DNA reads TGTGCCAGCAGCGGACCAACTGGAAACACCATATATTTT.

The rearrangement links TRBV2 to TRBJ2-7; maybe TRBD1 (6 bases). Germline V lookup: CDR1 SNHLY, CDR2 FYNNEI. The CDR3 totals 14 residues. Trimming shortened V by 7 bases and J by 2 bases, and 15 bases separated the two germline ends. CDR3 sequence (DNA): TGTGCCAGCAACGAGGGGGTAGTAACCTACGAGCAGTACGTC. Protein: CASNEGVVTYEQYV.

CDR3: CASSLMGREEKLFF. Here the CDR3 DNA reads TGCGCCAGCAGCTTAATGGGACGGGAAGAAAAACTGTTTTTT. This rearrangement joins TRBV5-1 to TRBJ1-4, with TRBD1 as a possible D gene (5 bases). Looked up from germline, CDR1 is SGHRS and CDR2 is YFSETQ. Deletions cut 2 bases from V and 8 bases from J, with 13 bases between. This CDR3 contains 14 residues.

Concerning this clone itself: Other DNA sequences in this specimen translate into the identical CDR3. The gene calls are TRBV2 and TRBJ2-7; D is unclear. The ends were cut back, 3 bases at V and 4 bases at J, with 4 bases in the middle. Germline loops: CDR1 SNHLY, CDR2 FYNNEI. The CDR3 length is 11 residues. CDR3 coding DNA: TGTGCCAGCAGTGAGAATTACGAGCAGTACTTC. It yields the protein CASSENYEQYF.

The rearrangement joins TRBV14 to TRBJ2-2, with D possibly matching TRBD2 (6 bases). CDR3 length: 16 amino acids. Trimming shortened V by 4 bases and J by 8 bases, and 20 bases separated the two germline ends. Per the germline V gene, CDR1 is SGHDN and CDR2 is FVKESK. The CDR3 DNA sequence: TGTGCCAGCAGCCCCTTAGCGGTCCGGGTTATTGGGGAGCTGTTTTTT. It encodes CASSPLAVRVIGELFF.

This chain links TRBV6-5 with TRBJ2-7; weak D call: TRBD2 (5 bases). Germline V gene sequence: CDR1 MNHEY, CDR2 SVGAGI. This CDR3 spans 12 amino acids. The germline V and J ends were trimmed by 11 bases and 4 bases, with 15 bases remaining between them. This chain's CDR3 is CACRNGKYEQYF. CDR3 nucleotide sequence: TGTGCCTGCCGGAACGGGAAGTACGAGCAGTACTTC.

This chain links TRBV21-1 with TRBJ2-3; TRBD2 reflects the table's D call only, with no check against the DNA. TRBV21-1 is a known pseudogene. The CDR3 loop spans 15 amino acids. The CDR3 is CASSKLAGYTDTQYF. The CDR3 DNA sequence: TGTGCCAGCAGCAAACTAGCGGGGTACACAGATACGCAGTATTTT.

The chain is built from TRBV10-2 and TRBJ2-7; 14 bases agree with TRBD2. This CDR3 is built from 18 residues. Germline V lookup: CDR1 WSHSY, CDR2 SAAADI. The J segment lost 2 bases and the V segment lost 4 bases, leaving 10 bases of the junction unmatched. The DNA for the CDR3 is TGCGCCAGCAGTGGTAGACTAGCGGGAGGGCTAGGAGCCTACGAGCAGTACTTC. The encoded protein is CASSGRLAGGLGAYEQYF.

The chain joins TRBV28 to TRBJ2-7; weak D call: TRBD2 (6 bases). The CDR3 is made up of 16 amino acids. Germline loops: CDR1 MDHEN, CDR2 SYDVKM. Trimming left V 4 bases short and J 1 base short, with 17 bases between. The CDR3 reads CASSSSWAGPSYEQYF. As DNA, the CDR3 is TGTGCCAGCAGTTCCTCTTGGGCGGGACCGTCCTACGAGCAGTACTTC.

This sequence joins TRBV4-1 and TRBJ2-2, with TRBD1 matching over 12 bases. This CDR3 is built from 16 residues. Per germline, CDR1 MGHRA and CDR2 YSYEKL. With V trimmed by 1 base and J by 5 bases, 2 bases remained unmatched. The CDR3 coding sequence is TGCGCCAGCAGCCAAGTGGGACAGGGGGCGACCGGGGAGCTGTTTTTT. Translated, it gives CASSQVGQGATGELFF.

V usage is TRBV10-3 and J usage is TRBJ1-4, with 9 positions matching TRBD1. The CDR3 totals 16 residues. Germline CDR1 and CDR2: ENHRY and SYGVKD. J was trimmed by 7 bases and V by 4 bases; bases with no gene match: 10. The CDR3 bases are TGTGCCATCAGTGCCTCGCTGGGGACAGGGATTGAAAAACTGTTTTTT. Its protein is CAISASLGTGIEKLFF.

The chain employs TRBV10-1 and TRBJ2-1; 12 bases are shared with TRBD2. Trimming cost V 0 bases and J 8 bases; bases outside gene matches: 5. This CDR3 contains 16 residues. Germline CDR1 is WNHNN and CDR2 is SYGVQD (reference sequence). The CDR3 protein is CASSESRLAGADEQFF. Written as DNA, the CDR3 is TGCGCCAGCAGTGAGTCACGACTAGCGGGAGCTGATGAGCAGTTCTTC.

This clone was picked up many times. The chain uses TRBV5-1 and TRBJ1-3, with D unresolved. This CDR3 has 16 amino acids. The ends were cut back, 4 bases at V and 2 bases at J, with 16 bases in the middle. Germline CDR1 and CDR2: SGHRS and YFSETQ. CDR3: CASSPSLTGTGNTIYF. The CDR3 nucleotides read TGCGCCAGCAGCCCCAGCTTAACTGGTACTGGAAACACCATATATTTT. Complete variable domain (other parts from reference TRBV5-1 and TRBJ1-3): KAGVTQTPRYLIKTRGQQVTLSCSPISGHRSVSWYQQTPGQGLQFLFEYFSETQRNKGNFPGRFSGRQFSNSRSEMNVSTLELGDSALYLCASSPSLTGTGNTIYFGEGSWLTVV.

This clone has only one observation. V gene TRBV6-5 combines with J gene TRBJ2-7, with unresolved D. Looked up from germline, CDR1 is MNHEY and CDR2 is SVGAGI. Trimming took off 6 bases at V and 4 bases at J, with 7 bases between the two ends. The CDR3 sequence is 11 residues long. Here the CDR3 reads CASSRQYEQYF. The CDR3 DNA is TGTGCCAGCAGCCGTCAGTACGAGCAGTACTTC.

This clone was observed once. The chain has TRBV6-5 and TRBJ2-1; D perhaps matches TRBD2 (5 bases). The germline gives CDR1 MNHEY, CDR2 SVGAGI. The CDR3 covers 11 residues. Trimming took off 8 bases at V and 4 bases at J, with 6 bases between the two ends. The CDR3 DNA reads as TGTGCCAGCGGCGGGTACAATGAGCAGTTCTTC. Translating gives CASGGYNEQFF.

This chain uses TRBV2 with TRBJ2-7, with a tentative D call TRBD2 (5 bases). The CDR3 is 15 amino acids. The V gene's germline CDR1 is SNHLY and CDR2 FYNNEI. V was trimmed by 6 bases and J by 5 bases, leaving 20 bases between them. In nucleotides, the CDR3 is TGTGCCAGCAGCCAAGGGTCCGGTCTCGGGAACGAGCAGTACGTC. It yields the protein CASSQGSGLGNEQYV.

The rearrangement links TRBV6-1 to TRBJ2-3; D unresolved. V lost 7 bases to trimming and J lost 8 bases, with 19 bases between them. CDR1 is MNHNS, CDR2 SASEGT, per germline. The CDR3 covers 14 residues. In DNA, the CDR3 is TGTGCCAGCACCACCACCCCGTCGGTGGTTACGCAGTATTTT. Its translation is CASTTTPSVVTQYF.

This rearrangement joins TRBV5-6 to TRBJ2-5; tentative D call: TRBD2 (6 bases). V lost 2 bases, J lost 1 base, and 18 bases lay in between. CDR3 length: 17 residues. CDR1 and CDR2 (germline): SGHDT, YYEEEE. The CDR3 spells CASSFTSGRGIQETQYF. CDR3 DNA sequence: TGTGCCAGCAGCTTCACAAGCGGTCGCGGGATCCAAGAGACCCAGTACTTC.

CDR3: CASSEGLAGVNNEQFF. The DNA of the CDR3 is TGTGCCAGCAGTGAAGGGTTAGCGGGAGTAAACAATGAGCAGTTCTTC. The chain combines TRBV2 with TRBJ2-1, with 9 bases fitting TRBD2. The CDR3 has 16 residues. CDR1 is SNHLY and CDR2 is FYNNEI in the germline V gene. V lost 1 base to trimming and J lost 5 bases; unmatched junction nucleotides: 6.

This clone has a single count. CDR3 residues: CASSLGSVRQEETQYF. The CDR3 nucleotides read TGCGCCAGCAGCTTGGGGTCTGTTCGCCAGGAGGAGACCCAGTACTTC. The rearrangement joins TRBV5-1 to TRBJ2-5; D is unresolved. V shed 0 bases and J shed 5 bases, with 17 bases lying between them. The CDR3 has 16 amino acids. Looked up from germline, CDR1 is SGHRS and CDR2 is YFSETQ.

J is TRBJ2-3 and V is TRBV4-1, with 12 bases matching TRBD2. Germline V gives CDR1 MGHRA, CDR2 YSYEKL. V gave up 3 bases and J gave up 1 base; unmatched junction bases: 2. The CDR3 spans 16 residues. This CDR3 is CASSQRTSGGTDTQYF. The CDR3 bases are TGCGCCAGCAGCCAGCGGACTAGCGGGGGCACAGATACGCAGTATTTT.

The rearrangement joins TRBV4-1 to TRBJ2-5; weak D call: TRBD1 (5 bases). V was shortened by 1 base and J by 5 bases, with 8 bases between the two germline ends. Germline CDR1 and CDR2: MGHRA and YSYEKL. This CDR3 comprises 13 residues. This chain's CDR3 is CASSQGGTETQYF. The CDR3 DNA reads TGCGCCAGCAGCCAAGGGGGCACGGAGACCCAGTACTTC.

This chain connects TRBV6-5 to TRBJ2-7, with D possibly matching TRBD2 (5 bases). CDR1 is MNHEY, CDR2 SVGAGI, per germline. The CDR3 runs 14 residues. The V gene lost 0 bases and the J gene lost 5 bases, with 11 bases spanning the gap. CDR3 in amino acids: CASSYSTRRDEQYF. The CDR3 coding sequence is TGTGCCAGCAGTTACTCGACAAGGCGGGACGAGCAGTACTTC.

CDR3 nucleotides: TGTGCCAGCAGCTCCCCCCTCTCTGGGGCCAACGTCCTGACTTTC. This sequence encodes CASSSPLSGANVLTF. The gene calls are TRBV7-3 and TRBJ2-6; D unresolved. The CDR3 sequence is 15 residues long. The V gene lost 4 bases and the J gene lost 0 bases, with 7 bases spanning the gap. The germline gives CDR1 SGHTA, CDR2 FQGTGA.

The V call is TRBV6-1, the J call TRBJ2-7; D is unclear. CDR1 and CDR2 from the germline V gene are MNHNS and SASEGT. The CDR3 runs 16 residues. The ends were cut back, 2 bases at V and 3 bases at J, with 17 bases in the middle. DNA for the CDR3: TGTGCCAGCAGTGAAATGAGTAGTGGGGTATTCTACGAGCAGTACTTC. Its translation: CASSEMSSGVFYEQYF.

CDR3 sequence: CASSMTSGGNYEQYF. In DNA, the CDR3 is TGTGCCAGCAGCATGACTAGCGGGGGAAACTACGAGCAGTACTTC. The J gene is TRBJ2-7, the V gene TRBV7-2; 12 bases line up with TRBD2. Trimming removed 5 bases from V and 3 bases from J; junction bases left unmatched: 5. The germline CDR1 and CDR2 sequences are SGHTA and FQGNSA. This CDR3 is built from 15 residues.